This TCR beta chain came from a study of T cells in Graves' hyperthyroidism and ophthalmopathy. The germline gives CDR1 PRHDT, CDR2 FYEKMQ (reference sequence). The CDR3 has 15 amino acids. V was shortened by 5 bases and J by 5 bases, with 16 bases between the two germline ends. Researchers took RNA transcripts and amplified the TCR beta CDR3 regions from them. Initially, a first-round RT-PCR of the TCR CDR3 employed the HTBI primer set. TCRdb analysed the multiplex PCR reads with MiXCR anew, one entry per CDR3 protein. The data hold hundreds of thousands of distinct CDR3 sequences, with around 39% observed a single time.

Sequenced input: blood. The clonotype originates from a man aged 18 to 30 with Graves' hyperthyroidism. J is TRBJ1-5 and V is TRBV13, with D maybe TRBD1 (6 bases). CDR3 in amino acids: CASSQDRQAHQPQHF. For the CDR3, the DNA is TGTGCCAGCAGCCAAGATCGACAGGCCCATCAGCCCCAGCATTTT. The full variable domain, rest sourced from reference TRBV13 and TRBJ1-5, is AAGVIQSPRHLIKEKRETATLKCYPIPRHDTVYWYQQGPGQDPQFLISFYEKMQSDKGSIPDRFSAQQFSDYHSELNMSSLELGDSALYFCASSQDRQAHQPQHFGDGTRLSIL.